This T cell receptor beta chain was recorded in a study of response to subunit inactivated influenza vaccine. Comments on this clonotype: Its antigen is not known.

TCRdb re-analysed the RT-PCR reads in MiXCR, keeping a single row per CDR3 protein. Here the sample spans about 570,000 distinct CDR3 sequences, 11% being singletons. Study-wide points: The study's authors posited that every seasonal influenza vaccination enlists few new T cells.

Germline V CDR1 and CDR2: MDHEN, SYDVKM. This CDR3 spans 17 amino acids. The V end lost 4 bases, the J end lost 2 bases, and 19 bases lay between the germline ends. The sample was also reused in another study, on T cells expressing NK-cell markers. From that paper: It was by 5'RACE template switching with UMIs that TCR beta cDNA was made. The study sequenced eight donors, seven HCMV-seropositive and one seronegative.

The source of this sequence is a man aged 50 to 59 who received an inactivated influenza vaccine. The chain joins TRBV28 to TRBJ2-3; possible D gene TRBD2, 6 bases. The specimen was PBMCs from blood, collected on the day of vaccination. The CDR3 DNA reads as TGTGCCAGCAGTTCTATGGGACTGCCGGAACCCACAGATACGCAGTATTTT. Its protein is CASSSMGLPEPTDTQYF.